The TCR beta chain under discussion was sequenced for a study of control samples from healthy donors and cancer patients. Libraries were prepared by immunoSEQ multiplex PCR; TCRdb keeps only in-frame clonotypes and omits some of them. The data show 20,000 to 25,000 clones, around 83% seen once. This sequence was found in a man between 60 and 75 years old with head and neck cancer. The sequencing input was PBMCs.

In DNA, the CDR3 is TGTGCCAGCAGTTTTCAGGGTCTTAGCACAGATACGCAGTATTTT. Amino acids: CASSFQGLSTDTQYF. This chain links TRBV28 with TRBJ2-3, with TRBD1 as a possible D gene (5 bases). Germline CDR1 reads MDHEN; CDR2 reads SYDVKM. The CDR3 is 15 residues long. Trimming stripped 3 bases from V and 0 bases from J, with 10 bases between.